A selection of T cell receptor beta chains follows, all from one sample in a study of shared clonotypes between healthy human individuals. Data came from immunoSEQ multiplex PCR; TCRdb stores just in-frame clones and leaves some out. The sample records about 2 million clones, approximately 94% being singletons. Sequencing was done on a sample of naive CD8+ T cells sorted from blood. These receptors all stem from a young man in good health. The CDR3 runs from the conserved cysteine through the conserved F or W. A D gene is named only where the DNA matches it firmly. A clone size is listed for some rows: how often the clone was seen (once, few, many), or a class if it is expanded.

TRBV19	-	-	TRBJ1-2	CASGPGLLALGYTF	TGTGCCAGTGGGCCGGGACTCCTGGCGCTTGGCTACACCTTC
TRBV30	-	-	TRBJ2-7	CAWSDGRFYEQYF	TGTGCCTGGAGTGACGGACGGTTCTACGAGCAGTACTTC
TRBV7-9	-	-	TRBJ2-4	CASSPTGPAQSKNIQYF	TGTGCCAGCAGCCCGACCGGGCCGGCCCAGTCCAAAAACATTCAGTACTTC
TRBV19	-	-	TRBJ1-1	CASSMGDTEAFF	TGTGCCAGTAGTATGGGAGACACTGAAGCTTTCTTT
TRBV4-3	-	once	TRBJ2-2	CASSQELQGWGELFF	TGCGCCAGCAGCCAAGAATTGCAGGGCTGGGGGGAGCTGTTTTTT
TRBV5-4	-	-	TRBJ1-2	CASSLDGFSNYGYTF	TGTGCCAGCAGTCTGGACGGGTTTTCTAACTATGGCTACACCTTC
TRBV9	TRBD2	-	TRBJ2-3	CASSAGLVLTDTQYF	TGTGCCAGCAGCGCCGGACTAGTCCTCACAGATACGCAGTATTTT
TRBV14	-	once	TRBJ2-7	CASSQDSYEQYF	TGTGCCAGCAGCCAAGACTCATACGAGCAGTACTTC
TRBV7-9	TRBD1	-	TRBJ1-4	CASSSHSLTGINEKLFF	TGTGCCAGCAGCTCCCATAGCCTGACAGGGATTAATGAAAAACTGTTTTTT
TRBV4-1	TRBD1	-	TRBJ1-2	CASSLRDRGESNYGYTF	TGCGCCAGCAGCCTCCGGGACAGGGGAGAGAGTAACTATGGCTACACCTTC